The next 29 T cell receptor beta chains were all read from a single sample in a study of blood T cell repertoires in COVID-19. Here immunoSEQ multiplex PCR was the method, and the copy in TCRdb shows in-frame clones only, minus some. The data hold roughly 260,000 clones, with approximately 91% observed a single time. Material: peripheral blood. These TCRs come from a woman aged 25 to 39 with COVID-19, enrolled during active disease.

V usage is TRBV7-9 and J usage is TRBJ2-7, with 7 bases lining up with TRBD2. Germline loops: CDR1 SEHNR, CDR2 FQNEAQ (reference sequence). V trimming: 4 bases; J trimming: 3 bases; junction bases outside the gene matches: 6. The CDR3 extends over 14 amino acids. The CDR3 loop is CASSSPTGGYEQYF. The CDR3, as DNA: TGTGCCAGCAGCTCCCCGACGGGGGGCTACGAGCAGTACTTC.

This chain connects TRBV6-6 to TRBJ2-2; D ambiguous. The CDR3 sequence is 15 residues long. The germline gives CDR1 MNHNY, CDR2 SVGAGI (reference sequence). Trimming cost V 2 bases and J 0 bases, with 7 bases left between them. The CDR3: CASSYRTANTGELFF. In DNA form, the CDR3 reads TGTGCCAGCAGTTACCGTACAGCGAACACCGGGGAGCTGTTTTTT.

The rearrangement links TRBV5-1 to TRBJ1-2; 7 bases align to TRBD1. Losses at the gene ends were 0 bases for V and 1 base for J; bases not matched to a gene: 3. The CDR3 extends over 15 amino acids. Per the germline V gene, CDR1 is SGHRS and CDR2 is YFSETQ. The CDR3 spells CASSLGDSFNYGYTF. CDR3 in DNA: TGCGCCAGCAGCTTGGGGGACAGCTTTAACTATGGCTACACCTTC.

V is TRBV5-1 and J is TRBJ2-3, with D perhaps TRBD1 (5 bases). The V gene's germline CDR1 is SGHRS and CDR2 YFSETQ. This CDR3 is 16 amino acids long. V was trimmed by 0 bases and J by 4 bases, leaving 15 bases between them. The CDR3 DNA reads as TGCGCCAGCAGCTTGGACTCTGGGGCCAGGGCAGATACGCAGTATTTT. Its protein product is CASSLDSGARADTQYF.

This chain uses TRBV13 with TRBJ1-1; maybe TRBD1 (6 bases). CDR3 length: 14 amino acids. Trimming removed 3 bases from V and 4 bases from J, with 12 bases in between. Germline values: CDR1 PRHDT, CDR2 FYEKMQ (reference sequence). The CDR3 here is CASSLGHGSTEAFF. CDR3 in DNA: TGTGCCAGCAGCTTGGGACACGGAAGCACTGAAGCTTTCTTT.

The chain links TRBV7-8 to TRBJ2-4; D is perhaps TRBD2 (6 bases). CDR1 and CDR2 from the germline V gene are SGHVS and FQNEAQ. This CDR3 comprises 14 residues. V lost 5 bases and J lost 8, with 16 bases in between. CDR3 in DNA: TGTGCCAGCAGCCTTGGGCGGAGGGCGCACATTCAGTACTTC. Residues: CASSLGRRAHIQYF.

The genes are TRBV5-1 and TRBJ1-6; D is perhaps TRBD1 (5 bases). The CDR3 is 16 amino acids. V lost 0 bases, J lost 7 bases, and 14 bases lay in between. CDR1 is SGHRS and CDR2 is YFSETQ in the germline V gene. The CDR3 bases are TGCGCCAGCAGCTTGGATGGGCGGCAGGGAAATTCACCCCTCCACTTT. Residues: CASSLDGRQGNSPLHF.

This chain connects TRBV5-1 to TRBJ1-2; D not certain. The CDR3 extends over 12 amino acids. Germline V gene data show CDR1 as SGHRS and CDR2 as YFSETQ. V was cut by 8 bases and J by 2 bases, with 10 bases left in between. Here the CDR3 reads CASSAGNYGYTF. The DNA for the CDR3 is TGCGCCAGTTCTGCAGGAAACTATGGCTACACCTTC.

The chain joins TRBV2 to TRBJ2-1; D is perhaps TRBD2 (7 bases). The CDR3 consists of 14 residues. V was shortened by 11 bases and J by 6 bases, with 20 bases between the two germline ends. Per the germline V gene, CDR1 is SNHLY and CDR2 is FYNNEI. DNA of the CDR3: TGTGCCGGAACGGGCGGGGGCCGGATCAATGAGCAGTTCTTC. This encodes CAGTGGGRINEQFF.

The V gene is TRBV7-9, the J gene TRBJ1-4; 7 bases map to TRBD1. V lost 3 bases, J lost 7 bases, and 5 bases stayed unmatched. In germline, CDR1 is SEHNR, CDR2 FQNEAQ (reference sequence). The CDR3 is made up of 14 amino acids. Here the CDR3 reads CASSFGTAAEKLFF. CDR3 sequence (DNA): TGTGCCAGCAGCTTTGGGACAGCGGCTGAAAAACTGTTTTTT.

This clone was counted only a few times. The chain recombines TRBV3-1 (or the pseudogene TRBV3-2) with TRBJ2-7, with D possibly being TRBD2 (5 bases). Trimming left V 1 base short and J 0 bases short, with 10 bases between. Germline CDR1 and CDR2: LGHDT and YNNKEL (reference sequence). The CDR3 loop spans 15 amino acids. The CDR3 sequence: CASSQGGLYSYEQYF. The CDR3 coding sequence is TGTGCCAGCAGCCAAGGCGGGTTATACTCCTACGAGCAGTACTTC.

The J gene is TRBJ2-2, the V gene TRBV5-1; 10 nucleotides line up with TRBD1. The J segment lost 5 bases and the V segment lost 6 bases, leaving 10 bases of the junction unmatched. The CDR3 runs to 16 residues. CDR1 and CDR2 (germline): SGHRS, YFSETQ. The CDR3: CASTPLGTGVTGELFF. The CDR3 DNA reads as TGCGCCAGCACCCCTTTAGGGACAGGGGTTACCGGGGAGCTGTTTTTT. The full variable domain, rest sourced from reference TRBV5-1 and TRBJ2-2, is KAGVTQTPRYLIKTRGQQVTLSCSPISGHRSVSWYQQTPGQGLQFLFEYFSETQRNKGNFPGRFSGRQFSNSRSEMNVSTLELGDSALYLCASTPLGTGVTGELFFGEGSRLTVL.

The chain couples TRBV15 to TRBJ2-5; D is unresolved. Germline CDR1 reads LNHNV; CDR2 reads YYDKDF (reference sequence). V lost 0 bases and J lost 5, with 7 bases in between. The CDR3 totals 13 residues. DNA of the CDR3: TGTGCCACCAGCAGAGATAGATATGAGACCCAGTACTTC. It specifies CATSRDRYETQYF.

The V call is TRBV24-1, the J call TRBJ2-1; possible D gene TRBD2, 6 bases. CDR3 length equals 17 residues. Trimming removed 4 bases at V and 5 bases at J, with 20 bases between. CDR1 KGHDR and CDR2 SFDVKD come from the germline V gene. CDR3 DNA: TGTGCCACCAGTGACCCTACCCCGACTAGTCCCAACAATGAGCAGTTCTTC. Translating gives CATSDPTPTSPNNEQFF.

The CDR3 nucleotides read TGTGCCAGCAGTGGGGTGTCGCGGGAGTTCTACTACAATGAGCAGTTCTTC. This codes for CASSGVSREFYYNEQFF. The V call is TRBV25-1, the J call TRBJ2-1, with 7 bases lining up with TRBD2. The CDR3 length is 17 residues. Germline CDR1 is MGHDK and CDR2 is SYGVNS. V gave up 4 bases and J gave up 3 bases; unmatched junction bases: 12.

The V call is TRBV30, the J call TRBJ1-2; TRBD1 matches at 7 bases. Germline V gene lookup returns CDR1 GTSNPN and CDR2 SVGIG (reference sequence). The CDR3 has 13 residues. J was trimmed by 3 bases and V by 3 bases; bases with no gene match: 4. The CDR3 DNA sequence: TGTGCCTGGAGCCCTGGACAGGACTATGGCTACACCTTC. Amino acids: CAWSPGQDYGYTF.

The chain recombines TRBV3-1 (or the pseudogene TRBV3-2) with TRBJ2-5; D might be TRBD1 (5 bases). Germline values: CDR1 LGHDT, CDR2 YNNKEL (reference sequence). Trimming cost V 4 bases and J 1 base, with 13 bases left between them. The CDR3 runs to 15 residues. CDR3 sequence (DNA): TGTGCCAGCAGCCCCCCCGACAGTCTCCAAGAGACCCAGTACTTC. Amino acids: CASSPPDSLQETQYF.

The CDR3 DNA follows: TGTGCCAGCAGCCCGTGGACAGGGGGCGACGAGCAGTACTTC. Its translation is CASSPWTGGDEQYF. The chain has TRBV6-6 and TRBJ2-7; TRBD1 aligns across 11 bases. The germline gives CDR1 MNHNY, CDR2 SVGAGI (reference sequence). V dropped 6 bases and J dropped 5; count of bases not matched to a gene: 6. The CDR3 has 14 residues.

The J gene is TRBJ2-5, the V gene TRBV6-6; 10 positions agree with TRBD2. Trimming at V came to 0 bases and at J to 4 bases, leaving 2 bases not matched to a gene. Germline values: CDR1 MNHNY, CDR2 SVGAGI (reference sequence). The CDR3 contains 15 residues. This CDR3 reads CASSYSRLAGETQYF. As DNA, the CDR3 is TGTGCCAGCAGTTACTCCAGACTAGCGGGAGAGACCCAGTACTTC.

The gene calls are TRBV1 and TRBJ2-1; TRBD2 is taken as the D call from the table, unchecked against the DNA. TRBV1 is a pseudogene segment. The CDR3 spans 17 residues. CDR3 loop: CTSSQDTAGGVNNEQFF. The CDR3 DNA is TGCACCAGCAGCCAAGATACGGCGGGAGGAGTCAACAATGAGCAGTTCTTC.

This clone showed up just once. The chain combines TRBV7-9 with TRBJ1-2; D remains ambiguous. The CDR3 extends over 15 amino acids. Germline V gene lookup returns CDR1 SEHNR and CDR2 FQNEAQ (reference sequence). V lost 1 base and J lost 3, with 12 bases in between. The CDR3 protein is CASSLEVRLDYGYTF. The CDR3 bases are TGTGCCAGCAGCTTAGAAGTCAGGCTGGACTATGGCTACACCTTC.

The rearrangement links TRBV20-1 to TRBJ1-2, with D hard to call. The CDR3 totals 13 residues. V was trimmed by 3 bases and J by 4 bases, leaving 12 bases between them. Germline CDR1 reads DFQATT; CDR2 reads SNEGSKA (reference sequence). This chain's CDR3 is CSASTRGLYGYTF. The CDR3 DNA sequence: TGCAGTGCTAGTACTCGCGGCCTCTATGGCTACACCTTC.

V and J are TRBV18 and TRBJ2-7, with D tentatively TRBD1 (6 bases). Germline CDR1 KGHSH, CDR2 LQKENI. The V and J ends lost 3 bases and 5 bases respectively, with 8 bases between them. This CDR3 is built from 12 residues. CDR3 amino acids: CASSPGTNEQYF. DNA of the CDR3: TGTGCCAGCTCACCGGGGACAAACGAGCAGTACTTC.

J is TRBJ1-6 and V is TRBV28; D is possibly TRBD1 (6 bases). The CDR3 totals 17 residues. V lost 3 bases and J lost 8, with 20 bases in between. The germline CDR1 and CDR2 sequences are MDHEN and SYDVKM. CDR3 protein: CASSFGSGAGWDSPLHF. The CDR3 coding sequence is TGTGCCAGCAGTTTCGGTTCAGGGGCAGGGTGGGATTCACCCCTCCACTTT.

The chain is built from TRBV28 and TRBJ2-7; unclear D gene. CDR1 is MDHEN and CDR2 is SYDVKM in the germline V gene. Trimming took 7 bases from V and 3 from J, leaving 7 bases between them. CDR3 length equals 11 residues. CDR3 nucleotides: TGTGCCAGCACCAACGGCTACGAGCAGTACTTC. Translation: CASTNGYEQYF.

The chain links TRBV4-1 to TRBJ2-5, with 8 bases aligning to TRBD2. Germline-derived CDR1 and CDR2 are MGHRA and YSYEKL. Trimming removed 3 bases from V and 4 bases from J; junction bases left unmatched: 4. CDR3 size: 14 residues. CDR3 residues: CASSQEGLGETQYF. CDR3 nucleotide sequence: TGCGCCAGCAGCCAGGAGGGACTAGGAGAGACCCAGTACTTC.

CDR3 residues: CASSQDGPRHEKLFF. CDR3 nucleotides: TGCGCCAGCAGCCAAGATGGGCCCCGACATGAAAAACTGTTTTTT. This rearrangement joins TRBV4-3 to TRBJ1-4, with D unresolved. Per the germline V gene, CDR1 is LGHNA and CDR2 is YSLEER. The CDR3 totals 15 residues. Trimming removed 0 bases at V and 6 bases at J, with 11 bases between.

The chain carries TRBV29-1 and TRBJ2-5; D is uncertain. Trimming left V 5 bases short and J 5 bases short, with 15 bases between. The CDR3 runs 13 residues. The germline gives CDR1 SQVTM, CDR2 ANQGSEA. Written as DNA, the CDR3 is TGCAGCGTTCAGACTGGGTCCGGGGAGACCCAGTACTTC. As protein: CSVQTGSGETQYF.

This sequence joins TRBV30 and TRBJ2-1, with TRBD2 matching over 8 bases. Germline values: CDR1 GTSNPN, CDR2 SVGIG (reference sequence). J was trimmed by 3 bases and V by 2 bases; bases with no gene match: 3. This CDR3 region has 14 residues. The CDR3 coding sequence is TGTGCCTGGAGTTCACTAGCGGTCTACAATGAGCAGTTCTTC. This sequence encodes CAWSSLAVYNEQFF.